These T cell receptor beta chains were read from a single sample in a study of blood T cell repertoires in COVID-19. Sequencing was performed with immunoSEQ multiplex PCR; in TCRdb, only in-frame clones are kept and a portion is missing. Of about 200,000 clones in the sample, approximately 90% were seen once. Sample: peripheral blood. Receptor source: a man aged 40-50 years with acute or convalescent COVID-19. Both conserved end residues are part of each CDR3. A D gene is named only where the DNA matches it firmly. Only part of the rows carry a size: once, few, many, or a class if the clone is expanded.

V	J	size	D	CDR3	DNA
TRBV19	TRBJ1-5	NA	NA	CASSITGGRDSNQPQHF	TGTGCCAGTAGTATCACGGGGGGGCGAGATAGCAATCAGCCCCAGCATTTT
TRBV19	TRBJ2-7	NA	NA	CASSIARTYEQYF	TGTGCCAGTAGTATAGCGAGGACCTACGAGCAGTACTTC
TRBV6-6	TRBJ1-5	NA	TRBD1	CATRQGALGDQPQHF	TGTGCCACGCGGCAGGGGGCGCTTGGGGATCAGCCCCAGCATTTT
TRBV7-9	TRBJ2-3	NA	NA	CASSLAPAPRDTQYF	TGTGCCAGCAGCTTAGCACCGGCCCCGAGGGATACGCAGTATTTT
TRBV30	TRBJ2-6	NA	NA	CAWSVQRSGANVLTF	TGTGCCTGGAGTGTTCAGCGCTCTGGGGCCAACGTCCTGACTTTC
TRBV3-1/TRBV3-2	TRBJ2-1	NA	NA	CASSLLAGAYNEQFF	TGTGCCAGCAGCCTCCTGGCGGGGGCATACAATGAGCAGTTCTTC
TRBV4-3	TRBJ2-7	NA	NA	CASSQDLGLSSSYEQYF	TGCGCCAGCAGCCAAGATCTGGGACTCTCGAGCTCCTACGAGCAGTACTTC
TRBV7-2	TRBJ1-2	NA	TRBD1	CASTSTGGGIGYTF	TGTGCCAGCACCTCCACAGGGGGGGGGATTGGCTACACCTTC
TRBV29-1	TRBJ2-7	NA	NA	CSVERESDYEQYF	TGCAGCGTTGAAAGGGAGTCAGACTACGAGCAGTACTTC
TRBV27	TRBJ2-3	NA	TRBD2	CASSLRIAGEGDTQYF	TGTGCCAGCAGTTTGAGGATAGCGGGAGAGGGAGATACGCAGTATTTT
TRBV6-5	TRBJ1-1	NA	NA	CASSYSGGNTEAFF	TGTGCCAGCAGTTACTCGGGAGGTAACACTGAAGCTTTCTTT
TRBV7-6	TRBJ1-1	NA	TRBD1	CASSLGGTGGKAFF	TGTGCCAGCAGCTTAGGGGGGACAGGGGGGAAAGCTTTCTTT
TRBV2	TRBJ1-1	few	NA	CASSEGGPNTEAFF	TGTGCCAGCAGTGAAGGGGGCCCGAACACTGAAGCTTTCTTT
TRBV2	TRBJ1-5	NA	NA	CASRGLESAQHF	TGTGCCAGCAGGGGCTTAGAGTCAGCCCAGCATTTT
TRBV18	TRBJ2-5	NA	NA	CASSPFVLETQYF	TGTGCCAGCTCACCATTCGTATTAGAGACCCAGTACTTC
TRBV18	TRBJ2-7	few	TRBD2	CASSRLSGSLNEQYF	TGTGCCAGCTCACGGTTGAGCGGGAGTCTCAACGAGCAGTACTTC
TRBV11-3	TRBJ1-5	NA	NA	CASSLQGYSSNQPQHF	TGTGCCAGCAGCCTCCAGGGATATTCTAGCAATCAGCCCCAGCATTTT
TRBV7-2	TRBJ2-5	NA	TRBD2	CASSLAGGGGETQYF	TGTGCCAGCAGCTTAGCGGGCGGGGGGGGAGAGACCCAGTACTTC
TRBV30	TRBJ1-5	NA	NA	CAWSLGGRGPQHF	TGTGCCTGGAGTCTTGGGGGCAGGGGGCCCCAGCATTTT
TRBV30	TRBJ2-5	few	TRBD1	CAWRAGQGGETQYF	TGTGCCTGGAGGGCCGGACAGGGCGGAGAGACCCAGTACTTC
TRBV5-1	TRBJ2-7	NA	NA	CASSFSTGVLNEQYF	TGCGCCAGCAGCTTCAGCACCGGAGTGCTGAACGAGCAGTACTTC
TRBV25-1	TRBJ2-7	once	NA	CASSEYIYEQYF	TGTGCCAGCAGTGAATATATCTACGAGCAGTACTTC
TRBV9	TRBJ2-1	NA	NA	CASSVRASLNEQFF	TGTGCCAGCAGCGTAAGGGCTAGCCTCAATGAGCAGTTCTTC
TRBV7-8	TRBJ1-2	few	NA	CASRGDTNYGYTF	TGTGCCAGCAGGGGGGACACCAACTATGGCTACACCTTC
TRBV28	TRBJ2-5	NA	NA	CASSFSGRGLQETQYF	TGTGCCAGCAGTTTTTCCGGCAGGGGCCTCCAAGAGACCCAGTACTTC
TRBV19	TRBJ2-7	NA	TRBD1	CASSRGQDIYEQYF	TGTGCCAGTAGTAGGGGACAGGACATCTACGAGCAGTACTTC
TRBV4-3	TRBJ2-1	NA	NA	CASSQDRGRGDNEQFF	TGCGCCAGCAGCCAAGATAGAGGCAGAGGAGACAATGAGCAGTTCTTC
TRBV19	TRBJ1-2	NA	NA	CASSLPVSGSYGYTF	TGTGCCAGTAGTCTACCGGTATCGGGAAGCTATGGCTACACCTTC
TRBV25-1	TRBJ2-2	NA	NA	CASSGRLGTGELFF	TGTGCCAGCAGTGGACGACTCGGGACCGGGGAGCTGTTTTTT
TRBV9	TRBJ2-7	NA	TRBD1	CASSLGQGDYEQYF	TGTGCCAGCAGCCTTGGACAGGGGGACTACGAGCAGTACTTC
TRBV6-2/TRBV6-3	TRBJ2-7	NA	NA	CASSYEGYGYEQYF	TGTGCCAGCAGTTACGAGGGCTACGGCTACGAGCAGTACTTC
TRBV19	TRBJ1-5	NA	TRBD1	CASSIHGTGSVQPQHF	TGTGCCAGTAGTATCCACGGGACAGGATCTGTTCAGCCCCAGCATTTT
TRBV7-3	TRBJ2-1	NA	TRBD1	CASSLLQGAYNEQFF	TGTGCCAGCAGCTTACTTCAGGGGGCTTACAATGAGCAGTTCTTC
TRBV24-1	TRBJ2-1	NA	TRBD1	CATSRGTGTFVEQFF	TGTGCCACCAGCCGAGGGACAGGGACTTTCGTTGAGCAGTTCTTC
TRBV6-5	TRBJ1-3	NA	NA	CASRTGRSGNTIYF	TGTGCCAGCAGGACAGGTCGCTCTGGAAACACCATATATTTT
TRBV4-1	TRBJ2-3	NA	NA	CASSPRGDNTDTQYF	TGCGCCAGCAGCCCTCGGGGGGACAACACAGATACGCAGTATTTT
TRBV7-8	TRBJ2-1	NA	NA	CASSLPGQLNEQFF	TGTGCCAGCAGCTTACCAGGGCAACTCAATGAGCAGTTCTTC
TRBV6-4	TRBJ2-3	NA	NA	CASSPRDGWADTQYF	TGTGCCAGCAGTCCGCGGGACGGGTGGGCAGATACGCAGTATTTT
TRBV4-2	TRBJ2-5	few	TRBD2	CASSWDYQNIQETQYF	TGTGCCAGCAGCTGGGACTATCAAAATATTCAAGAGACCCAGTACTTC
TRBV7-8	TRBJ1-3	NA	TRBD1	CASSLTGVSLSGNTIYF	TGTGCCAGCAGCTTAACAGGGGTTTCGCTCTCTGGAAACACCATATATTTT
TRBV19	TRBJ2-4	NA	TRBD2	CASSIDVAGQLNIQYF	TGTGCCAGTAGTATAGATGTAGCGGGGCAGTTGAACATTCAGTACTTC
TRBV7-3	TRBJ2-3	once	TRBD2	CASSPGGSTDTQYF	TGTGCCAGCAGCCCGGGAGGGAGCACAGATACGCAGTATTTT
TRBV7-3	TRBJ1-1	NA	NA	CASKQYPTLNTEAFF	TGTGCCAGCAAACAATACCCGACATTGAACACTGAAGCTTTCTTT
TRBV29-1	TRBJ1-2	NA	TRBD1	CSALPRGLDYGYTF	TGCAGCGCCTTACCCAGGGGGCTTGACTATGGCTACACCTTC
TRBV3-1/TRBV3-2	TRBJ2-3	NA	TRBD2	CASSQDQRGAPRRTDTQYF	TGTGCCAGCAGCCAAGACCAGCGGGGGGCCCCACGTCGCACAGATACGCAGTATTTT
TRBV6-1	TRBJ1-5	NA	NA	CASSDQGGSNQPQHF	TGTGCCAGCAGTGACCAGGGAGGCAGCAATCAGCCCCAGCATTTT
TRBV11-2	TRBJ2-1	NA	TRBD2	CASSLGLAVYNEQFF	TGTGCCAGCAGCTTGGGCCTAGCGGTTTACAATGAGCAGTTCTTC
TRBV2	TRBJ1-1	NA	TRBD1	CASSPGTGNTEAFF	TGTGCCAGCAGTCCCGGGACAGGGAACACTGAAGCTTTCTTT
TRBV19	TRBJ2-3	NA	NA	CASSIETDTQYF	TGTGCCAGTAGTATTGAGACAGATACGCAGTATTTT
TRBV5-1	TRBJ2-5	NA	NA	CASSQGTGKTQYF	TGCGCCAGCAGCCAGGGTACTGGAAAGACCCAGTACTTC
TRBV7-3	TRBJ2-1	NA	TRBD2	CASSQGTRGNEQFF	TGTGCCAGCAGCCAAGGGACTAGAGGCAATGAGCAGTTCTTC
TRBV4-1	TRBJ1-1	few	NA	CASSQGQENTEAFF	TGCGCCAGCAGCCAAGGGCAGGAGAACACTGAAGCTTTCTTT
TRBV30	TRBJ1-5	once	NA	CARALQDGQPQHF	TGTGCCCGAGCCCTTCAGGATGGTCAGCCCCAGCATTTT
TRBV11-2	TRBJ1-6	NA	NA	CASSLDRASYNSPLHF	TGTGCCAGCAGCCTAGACCGCGCCTCCTATAATTCACCCCTCCACTTT
TRBV6-2/TRBV6-3	TRBJ1-1	NA	NA	CASSSFDILNTEAFF	TGTGCCAGCAGCAGCTTTGACATACTGAACACTGAAGCTTTCTTT
TRBV27	TRBJ1-1	NA	TRBD1	CASRRQGNTEAFF	TGTGCCAGCAGGCGACAGGGGAACACTGAAGCTTTCTTT
TRBV11-2	TRBJ2-7	NA	NA	CASSPDLGDEQYF	TGTGCCAGCAGCCCCGACTTAGGGGACGAGCAGTACTTC